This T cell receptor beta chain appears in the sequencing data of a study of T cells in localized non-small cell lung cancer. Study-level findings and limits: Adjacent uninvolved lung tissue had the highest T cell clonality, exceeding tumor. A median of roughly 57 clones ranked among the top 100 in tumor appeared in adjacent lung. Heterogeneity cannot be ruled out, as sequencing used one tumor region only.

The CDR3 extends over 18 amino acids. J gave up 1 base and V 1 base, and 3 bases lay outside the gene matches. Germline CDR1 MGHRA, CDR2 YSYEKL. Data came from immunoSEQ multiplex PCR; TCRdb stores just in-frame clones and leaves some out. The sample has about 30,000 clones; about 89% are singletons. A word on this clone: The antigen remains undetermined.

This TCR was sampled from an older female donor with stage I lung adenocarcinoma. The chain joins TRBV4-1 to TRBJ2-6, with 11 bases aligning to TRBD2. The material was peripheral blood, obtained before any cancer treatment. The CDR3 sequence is CASSQVGLAGSGANVLTF. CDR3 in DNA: TGCGCCAGCAGCCAAGTTGGACTAGCGGGTTCTGGGGCCAACGTCCTGACTTTC.